This T cell receptor (beta chain) is from a study of memory CD4+ T cells and cytomegalovirus serostatus. Whole-study results and caveats: CD4+ memory repertoires contained about 40% of the roughly 160 reported CMV TCRbeta sequences.

Single viable CD3+CD4+CD8-CD45RO+ cells were sorted as the memory CD4+ T cells. Germline CDR1 is SGHVT and CDR2 is SQSDAQ. V was pared by 4 bases and J by 6 bases, with 12 bases of the junction left unmatched. The CDR3 totals 16 residues. Clones were sequenced by immunoSEQ multiplex PCR, and TCRdb holds only the in-frame ones, with some missing. The sample has around 60,000 clones; approximately 85% are singletons. Comments on this clone: Its antigen is unknown.

The chain employs TRBV7-4 and TRBJ1-5; 7 nucleotides match TRBD1. Sequenced: memory CD4+ T cells from blood. The clonotype was recovered from an adult in good health and CMV-seronegative. CDR3 region: CASSSASVDRAQPQHF. In DNA form, the CDR3 reads TGTGCCAGCAGCTCCGCATCCGTCGACAGGGCTCAGCCCCAGCATTTT.